This is a list of T cell receptor beta chains from one sample in a study of cytomegalovirus exposure and HLA in healthy donors. Assay used: immunoSEQ multiplex PCR; TCRdb lists only in-frame clones, some missing. The sample records approximately 100,000 clones, 74% being singletons. The sequencing sample was made of PBMCs. The receptors were gathered from a man between 45 and 60 years old in good health and CMV-seropositive. Each CDR3 is given with its conserved first and last residue. The D gene is left open where the match is weak. Size values are once, few and many counts, or a class for expanded clones, and some rows have none.

J gene,clone size,D gene,V gene,CDR3 DNA,CDR3 protein
TRBJ2-1,once,TRBD2,TRBV2,TGTGCCAGTATCTCGAAGGCTAGCGGGCCGACCGGTGAGCAGTTCTTC,CASISKASGPTGEQFF
TRBJ2-7,few,-,TRBV11-2,TGTGCCAGCAGCTTATCAATTGAGACAGAAGACGAGCAGTACTTC,CASSLSIETEDEQYF
TRBJ1-2,-,TRBD1,TRBV9,TGTGCCAGCAGTACCGGGACAGATGGCCACACCTTC,CASSTGTDGHTF
TRBJ2-5,-,-,TRBV11-2,TGTGCCAGCAGCCCTCTAGTAGGCAGAAGAGAAGAGACCCAGTACTTC,CASSPLVGRREETQYF
TRBJ2-3,-,TRBD2,TRBV2,TGTGCCAGCAGTCTGACTAGCGGGAGGTCAGATACGCAGTATTTT,CASSLTSGRSDTQYF
TRBJ2-7,-,-,TRBV12-5,TGTGCTAGTGGTTTGGTACAGGGCAGGGCGATCTACGAGCAGTACTTC,CASGLVQGRAIYEQYF
TRBJ2-3,-,TRBD2,TRBV19,TGTGCCAGTAGTCCGGGACTAGAGACAGATACGCAGTATTTT,CASSPGLETDTQYF
TRBJ1-4,-,TRBD1,TRBV15,TGTGCCACCAGCAGACGACAGGGATTTAATGAAAAACTGTTTTTT,CATSRRQGFNEKLFF
TRBJ2-5,-,-,TRBV7-2,TGTGCCAGCAGCTTAGGGCTACGGGAGATTTGGGAGACCCAGTACTTC,CASSLGLREIWETQYF
TRBJ2-5,-,-,TRBV2,TGTGCCATAGGACAGCAAGAGACCCAGTACTTC,CAIGQQETQYF
TRBJ1-4,-,-,TRBV4-1,TGCGCCAGCAGCCAGACAGATAATGAAAAACTGTTTTTT,CASSQTDNEKLFF
TRBJ1-5,once,-,TRBV6-5,TGTGCCGGCGGGCCCTACAATCAGCCCCAGCATTTT,CAGGPYNQPQHF
TRBJ2-1,-,TRBD2,TRBV7-7,TGTGCCAGCAGCCCAGGACTAGCGGGATTGGACAATGAGCAGTTCTTC,CASSPGLAGLDNEQFF
TRBJ1-4,-,-,TRBV19,TGTGCCAGTAGTATACGTTCGGGAGTCTCAGATGAAAAACTGTTTTTT,CASSIRSGVSDEKLFF
TRBJ2-1,medium-sized,TRBD2,TRBV10-3,TGTGCCATCAGCTATGGACTAGCGGGGTTAAGCTCCTACAATGAGCAGTTCTTC,CAISYGLAGLSSYNEQFF
TRBJ2-1,-,TRBD2,TRBV7-3,TGTGCCAGCAGCTTAACTGCGGGAGGGCAGTTCTTC,CASSLTAGGQFF
TRBJ1-2,-,TRBD1,TRBV27,TGTGCCAGCAGGCGCCGCTCCACAGGGGAGGCCTATGGCTACACCTTC,CASRRRSTGEAYGYTF
TRBJ2-3,-,TRBD1,TRBV5-8,TGTGCCAGCGGAGACAGGGGGATCGCAGATACGCAGTATTTT,CASGDRGIADTQYF
TRBJ2-1,-,TRBD1,TRBV13,TGTGCCAGCAGCTTCCCAGGGGGCGGGAATGAGCAGTTCTTC,CASSFPGGGNEQFF
TRBJ2-7,-,TRBD1,TRBV4-2,TGTGCCAGCAGCGGAAGGGACAGTGGCGAGCAGTACTTC,CASSGRDSGEQYF
TRBJ1-5,-,TRBD1,TRBV6-5,TGTGCCAGCAGTGTGACAGGGGGCAATCAGCCCCAGCATTTT,CASSVTGGNQPQHF